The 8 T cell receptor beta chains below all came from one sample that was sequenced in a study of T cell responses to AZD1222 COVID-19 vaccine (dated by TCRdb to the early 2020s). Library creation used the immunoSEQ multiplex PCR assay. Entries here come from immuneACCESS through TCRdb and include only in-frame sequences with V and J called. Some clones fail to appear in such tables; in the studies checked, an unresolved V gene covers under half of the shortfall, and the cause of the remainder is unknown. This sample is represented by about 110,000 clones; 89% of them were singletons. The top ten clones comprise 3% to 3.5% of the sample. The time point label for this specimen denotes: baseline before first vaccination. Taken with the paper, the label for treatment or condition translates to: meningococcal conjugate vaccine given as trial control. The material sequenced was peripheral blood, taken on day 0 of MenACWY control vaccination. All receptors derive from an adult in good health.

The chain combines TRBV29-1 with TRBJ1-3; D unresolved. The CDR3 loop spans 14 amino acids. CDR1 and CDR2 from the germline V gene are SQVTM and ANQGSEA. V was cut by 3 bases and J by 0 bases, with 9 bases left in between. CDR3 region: CSVERRSSGNTIYF. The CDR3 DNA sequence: TGCAGCGTTGAGCGCAGAAGCTCTGGAAACACCATATATTTT.

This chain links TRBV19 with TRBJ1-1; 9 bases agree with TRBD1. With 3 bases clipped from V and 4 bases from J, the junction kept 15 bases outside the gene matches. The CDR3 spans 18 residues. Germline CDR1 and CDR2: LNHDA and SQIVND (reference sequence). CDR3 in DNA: TGTGCCAGTAGTATTGGACAGGGACAGGGAAGGGGTGTCACTGAAGCTTTCTTT. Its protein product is CASSIGQGQGRGVTEAFF.

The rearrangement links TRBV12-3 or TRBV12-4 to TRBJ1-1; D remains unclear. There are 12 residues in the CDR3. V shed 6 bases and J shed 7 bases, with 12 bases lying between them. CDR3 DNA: TGTGCCAGCAGCCTCGGAGAAAATGAAGCTTTCTTT. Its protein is CASSLGENEAFF.

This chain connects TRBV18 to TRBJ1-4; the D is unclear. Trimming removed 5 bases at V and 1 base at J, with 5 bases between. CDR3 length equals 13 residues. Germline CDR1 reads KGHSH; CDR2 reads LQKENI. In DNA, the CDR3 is TGTGCCAGCTCAAGGGAAACTAATGAAAAACTGTTTTTT. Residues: CASSRETNEKLFF.

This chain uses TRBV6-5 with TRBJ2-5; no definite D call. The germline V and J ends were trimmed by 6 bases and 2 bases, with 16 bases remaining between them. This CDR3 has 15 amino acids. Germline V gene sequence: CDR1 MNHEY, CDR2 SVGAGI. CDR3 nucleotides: TGTGCCAGCAGCTCTCGTAGAGGACCACAAGAGACCCAGTACTTC. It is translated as CASSSRRGPQETQYF.

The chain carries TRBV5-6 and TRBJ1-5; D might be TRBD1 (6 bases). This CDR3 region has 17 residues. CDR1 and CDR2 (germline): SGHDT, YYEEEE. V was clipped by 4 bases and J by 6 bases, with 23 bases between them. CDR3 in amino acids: CASSQKMGGARTQPQHF. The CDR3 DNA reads TGTGCCAGCAGCCAGAAGATGGGGGGGGCCCGCACTCAGCCCCAGCATTTT.

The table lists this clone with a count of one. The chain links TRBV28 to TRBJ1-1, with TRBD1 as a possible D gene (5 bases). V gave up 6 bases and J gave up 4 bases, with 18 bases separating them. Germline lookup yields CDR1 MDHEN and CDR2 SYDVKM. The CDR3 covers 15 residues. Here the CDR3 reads CASRLLTGGGTEAFF. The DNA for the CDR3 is TGTGCCAGCAGACTATTGACGGGGGGTGGCACTGAAGCTTTCTTT.

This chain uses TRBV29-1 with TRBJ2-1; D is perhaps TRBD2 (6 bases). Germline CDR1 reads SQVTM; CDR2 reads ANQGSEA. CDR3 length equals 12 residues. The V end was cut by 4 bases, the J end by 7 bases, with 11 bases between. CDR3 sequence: CSVALEGNEQFF. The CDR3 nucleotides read TGCAGCGTTGCCTTGGAGGGGAATGAGCAGTTCTTC.